This TCR beta chain came from a study of control samples from healthy donors and cancer patients. Profiled with immunoSEQ multiplex PCR; TCRdb holds only in-frame clones, not every one. The sample lists some 3,300 clones, 77% seen once, with roughly 8.9% in the top ten. The sample holds a few counts of this clone. Germline V gives CDR1 SGHNT, CDR2 YENEEA. V gave up 3 bases and J gave up 0 bases, with 9 bases separating them. The CDR3 runs to 15 residues. This sequence joins TRBV11-3 and TRBJ2-1; unclear D gene. This clonotype was obtained from a female donor with melanoma. Specimen: formalin-fixed, paraffin-embedded tissue. The CDR3 loop is CASSLLPSSYNEQFF. As DNA, the CDR3 is TGTGCCAGCAGCTTGCTACCAAGCTCCTACAATGAGCAGTTCTTC.